This T cell receptor beta chain was profiled in a study of breast tumors, draining lymph nodes, adjacent tissues (TCRdb year 2016). Describing the broader study: In breast cancer patients, the study compared the TCR beta repertoires of tumor, adjacent nontumor tissue and axillary lymph nodes. The study was designed to assess the relationships and possible T-cell exchange between tumor, surrounding tissue and draining lymph node repertoires in human breast cancer.

General findings and caveats noted by the study authors: Tumors showed preferential V and J gene usage, and their T-cell repertoire diversity fell below that of lymph nodes yet above that of nontumor tissue. The conclusion that tumor T cells originate in lymph nodes was framed as consistent with a hypothesis rather than directly demonstrated. The data were judged consistent with most tumor T cells deriving from the lymph node and then expanding within tumor tissue. Tumor and nontumor tissue repertoires were significantly more similar in luminal-like than in basal-like breast cancer.

In this sample, this clonotype turned up many times. Its target antigen remains unknown. No per-base quality is available; no much larger clone lies one base away. Sequencing instrument: Illumina HiSeq 2000. Multiplex PCR amplification was used to build the TCR beta chain libraries. High-throughput sequencing was used to analyze the amplified TCR beta chain products. TCRdb trimmed the raw reads at Q25, called clones with MiXCR and kept productive beta chains. One record per CDR3 amino acid sequence lists the most common genes and DNA. The table for this sample lists about 110,000 distinct CDR3 sequences; more than 25% of them were counted only once. The top ten clones comprise under 6.5% of the sample. Lymph node samples were obtained from the axillary draining lymph nodes of breast cancer patients. The sequenced material came from axillary lymph node tissue. The TCR sequence derives from a female donor with breast cancer. Some clones in this sample may be carry-over from other donors' samples.

The CDR3: CASSQRDSQETQYF. The DNA sequence reads TGTGCCAGCAGTCAACGGGACAGCCAAGAGACCCAGTACTTC. The chain links TRBV12-3 or TRBV12-4 with TRBJ2-5; 7 bases in the junction line up with TRBD1. The CDR3 starts with the cysteine, ends with the phenylalanine, and has 14 residues. The retained sequence is limited to the CDR3, 42 bases, with the frame set at the first base. Trimming removed 5 bases from V and 1 base from J; the gene matches leave 4 bases unexplained.